This T cell receptor beta chain was documented in a study of blood T cell repertoires in COVID-19. Study context: The origin of the acute and convalescent COVID-19 samples was the United States, Italy and Spain.

V was trimmed by 0 bases and J by 1 base, leaving 11 bases between them. The CDR3 runs to 16 residues. Per the germline V gene, CDR1 is SGHRS and CDR2 is YFSETQ. In the original analysis: For nucleated cells, counts were estimated from reference gene primer amplification. Data came from immunoSEQ multiplex PCR; TCRdb stores just in-frame clones and leaves some out. Clone size and V and J calls were adopted from that table, with D and trimming inferred from the DNA. This table holds 180,000 or so clones, 78% found once. The rearrangement uses TRBV5-1 and TRBJ2-1, with D tentatively TRBD1 (6 bases). The sequenced sample was peripheral blood. The origin of this receptor is a woman older than 75 with active or convalescent COVID-19. CDR3: CASSLEGVWSYNEQFF. The CDR3 nucleotides read TGCGCCAGCAGCTTGGAGGGGGTATGGTCCTACAATGAGCAGTTCTTC.